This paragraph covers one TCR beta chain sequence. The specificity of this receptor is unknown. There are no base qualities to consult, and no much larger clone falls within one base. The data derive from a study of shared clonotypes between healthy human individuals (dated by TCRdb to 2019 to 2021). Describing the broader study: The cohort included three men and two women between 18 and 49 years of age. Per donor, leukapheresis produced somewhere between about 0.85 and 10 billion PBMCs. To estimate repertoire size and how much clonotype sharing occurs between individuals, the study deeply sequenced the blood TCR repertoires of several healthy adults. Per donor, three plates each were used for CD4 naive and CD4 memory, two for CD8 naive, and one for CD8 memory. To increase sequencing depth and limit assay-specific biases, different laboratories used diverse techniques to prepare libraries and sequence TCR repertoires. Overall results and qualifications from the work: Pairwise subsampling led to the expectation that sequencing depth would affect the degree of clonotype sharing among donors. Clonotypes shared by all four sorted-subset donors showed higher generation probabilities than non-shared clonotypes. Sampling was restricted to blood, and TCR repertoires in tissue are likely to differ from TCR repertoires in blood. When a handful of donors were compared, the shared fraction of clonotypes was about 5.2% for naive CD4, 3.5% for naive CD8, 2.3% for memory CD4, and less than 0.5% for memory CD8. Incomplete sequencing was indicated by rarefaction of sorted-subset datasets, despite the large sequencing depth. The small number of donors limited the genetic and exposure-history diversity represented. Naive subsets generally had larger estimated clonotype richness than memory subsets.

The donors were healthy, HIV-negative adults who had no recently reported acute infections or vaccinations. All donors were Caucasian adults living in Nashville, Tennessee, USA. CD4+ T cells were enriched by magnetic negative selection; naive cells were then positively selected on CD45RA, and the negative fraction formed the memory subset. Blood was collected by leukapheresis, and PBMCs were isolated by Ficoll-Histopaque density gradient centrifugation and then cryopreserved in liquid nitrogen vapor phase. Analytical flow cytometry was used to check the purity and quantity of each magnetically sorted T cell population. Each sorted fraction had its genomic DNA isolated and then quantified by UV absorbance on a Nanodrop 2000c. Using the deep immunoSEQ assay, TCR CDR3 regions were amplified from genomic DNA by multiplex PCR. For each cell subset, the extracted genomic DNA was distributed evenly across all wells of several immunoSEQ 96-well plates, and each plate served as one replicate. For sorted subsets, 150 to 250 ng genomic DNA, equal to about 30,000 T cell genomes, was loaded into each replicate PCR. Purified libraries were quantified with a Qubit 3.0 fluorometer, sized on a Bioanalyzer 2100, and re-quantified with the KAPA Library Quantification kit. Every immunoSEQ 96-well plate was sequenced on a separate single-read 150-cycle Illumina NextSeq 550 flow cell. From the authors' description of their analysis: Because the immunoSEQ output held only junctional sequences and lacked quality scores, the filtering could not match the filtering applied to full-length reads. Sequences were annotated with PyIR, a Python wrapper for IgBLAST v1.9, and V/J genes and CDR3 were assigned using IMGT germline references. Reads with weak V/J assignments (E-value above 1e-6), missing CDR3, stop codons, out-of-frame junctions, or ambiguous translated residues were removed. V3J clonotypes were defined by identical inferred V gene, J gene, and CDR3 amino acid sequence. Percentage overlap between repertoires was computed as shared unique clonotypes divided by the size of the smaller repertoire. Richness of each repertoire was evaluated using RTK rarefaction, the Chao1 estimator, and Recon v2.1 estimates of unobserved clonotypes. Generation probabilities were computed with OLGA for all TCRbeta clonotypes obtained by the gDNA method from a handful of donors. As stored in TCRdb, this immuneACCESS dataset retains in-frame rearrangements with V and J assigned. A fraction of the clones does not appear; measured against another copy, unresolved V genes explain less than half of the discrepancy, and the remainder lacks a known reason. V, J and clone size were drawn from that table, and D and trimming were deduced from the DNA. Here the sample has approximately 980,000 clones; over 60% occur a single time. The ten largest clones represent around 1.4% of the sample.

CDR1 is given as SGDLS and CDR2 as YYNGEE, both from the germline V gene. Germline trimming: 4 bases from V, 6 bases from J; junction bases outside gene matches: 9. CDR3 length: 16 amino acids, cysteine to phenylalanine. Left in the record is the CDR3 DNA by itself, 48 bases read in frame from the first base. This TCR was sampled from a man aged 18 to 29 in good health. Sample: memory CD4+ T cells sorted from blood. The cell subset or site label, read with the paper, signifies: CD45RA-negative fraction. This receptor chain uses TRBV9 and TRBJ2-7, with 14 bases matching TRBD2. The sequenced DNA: TGTGCCAGCAGCAGGGGACTAGCGGGAGATTTGCGCGAGCAGTACTTC. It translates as CASSRGLAGDLREQYF.